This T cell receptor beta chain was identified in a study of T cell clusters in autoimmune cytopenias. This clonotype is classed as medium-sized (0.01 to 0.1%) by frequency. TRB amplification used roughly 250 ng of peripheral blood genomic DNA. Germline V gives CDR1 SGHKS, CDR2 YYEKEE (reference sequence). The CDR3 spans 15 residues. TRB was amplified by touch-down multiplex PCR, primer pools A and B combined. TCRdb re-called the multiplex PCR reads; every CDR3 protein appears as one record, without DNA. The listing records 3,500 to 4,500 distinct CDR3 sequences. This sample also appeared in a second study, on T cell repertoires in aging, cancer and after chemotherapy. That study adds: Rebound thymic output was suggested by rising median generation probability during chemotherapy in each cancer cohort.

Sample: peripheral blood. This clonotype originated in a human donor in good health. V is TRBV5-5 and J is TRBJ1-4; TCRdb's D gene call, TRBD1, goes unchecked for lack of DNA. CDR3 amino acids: CASSPGPSRNEKLFF.